This T cell receptor (beta chain) emerged from a study of T cell responses to AZD1222 COVID-19 vaccine. Study background: Pooled in the analysis were second doses at about 4 or about 12 weeks.

On this clone itself: The antigen remains undetermined.

Germline V gene sequence: CDR1 LNHDA, CDR2 SQIVND (reference sequence). CDR3 length: 16 amino acids. The trim removed 1 base at V and 1 base at J, leaving 4 bases unmatched. Findings of the study overall: The repertoires were collected only after the peak T cell response. The CD4 TCRs associated with vaccination extended across spike and predominated at 160-218 and 743-854. A reported finding is that nearly half of spike-specific TCRs target unmutated variant regions.

Data came from immunoSEQ multiplex PCR; TCRdb stores just in-frame clones and leaves some out. The sample holds about 110,000 clones, 87% seen once. The sequence was obtained from an adult in good health. The source material was peripheral blood, sampled on day 0 of AZD1222 vaccination. The V call is TRBV19, the J call TRBJ2-5, with TRBD2 identical over 9 bases. CDR3 in amino acids: CASSIGASGTQETQYF. The CDR3, as DNA: TGTGCCAGTAGTATAGGGGCTAGCGGGACCCAAGAGACCCAGTACTTC.